This TCR beta chain was documented in a study of blood T cell repertoires in COVID-19. The CDR3 runs to 14 residues. Trimming took off 5 bases at V and 1 base at J, with 11 bases between the two ends. Germline values: CDR1 LNHDA, CDR2 SQIVND (reference sequence). Sequencing was performed with immunoSEQ multiplex PCR; in TCRdb, only in-frame clones are kept and a portion is missing. The table lists 310,000 or so clones, approximately 84% of them singletons. Which cohort a participant joined came from the clinical history participants gave. Cohort 3 donors counted as recovered after two negative PCRs, clearance, or resolved symptoms.

V and J are TRBV19 and TRBJ1-1; D ambiguous. The TCR was taken from a woman younger than 35 who had recovered from COVID-19. Sequencing was carried out using PBMCs or T cells enriched from blood (not recorded which). In nucleotides, the CDR3 is TGTGCCAGTAGTTCCCAAGCCTCGAACACTGAAGCTTTCTTT. Translated: CASSSQASNTEAFF. Drawing the rest from reference TRBV19 and TRBJ1-1, the complete variable domain is DGGITQSPKYLFRKEGQNVTLSCEQNLNHDAMYWYRQDPGQGLRLIYYSQIVNDFQKGDIAEGYSVSREKKESFPLTVTSAQKNPTAFYLCASSSQASNTEAFFGQGTRLTVV.